This T cell receptor beta chain was retrieved from a study of esophageal squamous cell carcinoma under preoperative chemotherapy. Study outcomes and limitations: Tumor-infiltrating lymphocytes showed no significant post-chemotherapy TCR diversity increase, unlike peripheral T cells.

The time point denotes: after preoperative PTX-NDP chemotherapy. The V gene lost 0 bases and the J gene lost 13 bases, with 25 bases spanning the gap. Germline V gives CDR1 MNHEY, CDR2 SVGAGI. The CDR3 is 17 amino acids. This clonotype is categorized as large. The antigen is not known. TCRdb re-derived calls from the PCR reads in MiXCR, one entry per CDR3 protein. Counted here are approximately 11,000 distinct CDR3 sequences, roughly 65% occurring once; the ten biggest clones make up roughly 29%. The sample was acquired from a patient given preoperative chemotherapy. The clonotype was recovered from a human donor with esophageal squamous cell carcinoma. The donor label of this sample is uncertain. V usage is TRBV6-5 and J usage is TRBJ2-1; D may be TRBD2 (6 bases). The CDR3 sequence: CASSYSRGGAGQETQFF. CDR3 in DNA: TGTGCCAGCAGTTACTCGAGAGGCGGGGCGGGGCAAGAGACCCAGTTCTTC.